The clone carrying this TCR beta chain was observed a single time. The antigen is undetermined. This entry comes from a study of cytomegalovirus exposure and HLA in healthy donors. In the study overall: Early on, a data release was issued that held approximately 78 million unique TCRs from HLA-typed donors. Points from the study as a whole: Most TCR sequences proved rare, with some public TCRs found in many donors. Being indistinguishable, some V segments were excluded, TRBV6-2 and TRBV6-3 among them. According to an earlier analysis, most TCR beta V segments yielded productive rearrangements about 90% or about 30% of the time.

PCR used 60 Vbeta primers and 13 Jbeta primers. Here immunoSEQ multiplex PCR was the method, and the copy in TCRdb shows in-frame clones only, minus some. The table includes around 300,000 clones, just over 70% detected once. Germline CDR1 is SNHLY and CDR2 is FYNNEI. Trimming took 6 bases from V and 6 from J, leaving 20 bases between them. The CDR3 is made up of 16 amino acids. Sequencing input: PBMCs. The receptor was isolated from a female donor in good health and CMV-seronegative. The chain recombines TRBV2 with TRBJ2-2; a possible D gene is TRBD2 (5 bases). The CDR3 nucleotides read TGTGCCAGCAGATCAAGGTTATTCGGGGTCGCCGGGGAGCTGTTTTTT. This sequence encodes CASRSRLFGVAGELFF.